These 11 T cell receptor beta chains were all obtained from the same sample, sequenced in a study of cytomegalovirus exposure and HLA in healthy donors (dated by TCRdb to 2017 to 2019). The protocol used for the library was the immunoSEQ multiplex PCR assay. For the multiplex PCR, a mixture combining 60 forward primers for TCR Vbeta segments and 13 reverse primers for TCR Jbeta segments was used. This is the immuneACCESS table as TCRdb keeps it, with only in-frame sequences that have V and J called. A part of the clones is gone; compared with another copy, unresolved V genes explain less than half, and the rest is unexplained. This sample's table carries under 150,000 clones. The ten top clones hold under 2% of the sample. The sample taken for sequencing was PBMCs. These receptors were collected from a woman in her forties in good health and CMV-seronegative.

Here the CDR3 DNA reads TGCGCCAGCAGTAAGTTCGGGGTCCCACAGTCAATGAACACTGAAGCTTTCTTT. This encodes CASSKFGVPQSMNTEAFF. The V call is TRBV4-1, the J call TRBJ1-1; D is ambiguous. The CDR3 length is 18 residues. The ends were cut back, 6 bases at V and 0 bases at J, with 23 bases in the middle. The V gene's germline CDR1 is MGHRA and CDR2 YSYEKL.

The rearrangement joins TRBV10-3 to TRBJ1-6; D call uncertain. The V gene lost 0 bases and the J gene lost 10 bases, with 13 bases spanning the gap. CDR3 size: 15 residues. Per germline, CDR1 ENHRY and CDR2 SYGVKD. The DNA of the CDR3 is TGTGCCATCAGTGAGTCTTCGGGTACGCAATCACCCCTCCACTTT. It translates to CAISESSGTQSPLHF.

The CDR3 DNA reads as TGTGCTAGTGGTTTCCCCTTAGCTCTCCAAGAGACCCAGTACTTC. Protein product: CASGFPLALQETQYF. V usage is TRBV12-5 and J usage is TRBJ2-5, with D uncertain. The V gene lost 3 bases and the J gene lost 1 base, with 12 bases spanning the gap. Looked up from germline, CDR1 is LGHNT and CDR2 is FRNRAP. This CDR3 has 15 residues.

The chain combines TRBV5-4 with TRBJ2-1; possibly TRBD2 for D (7 bases). The ends were cut back, 10 bases at V and 6 bases at J, with 14 bases in the middle. CDR1 and CDR2 (germline): SGHNT, YYREEE (reference sequence). The length of the CDR3 is 12 residues. Here the CDR3 DNA reads TGTGCCCTAAGGGGGGGGCTCAATGAGCAGTTCTTC. This gives the protein CALRGGLNEQFF.

The V call is TRBV29-1, the J call TRBJ2-3; 7 bases agree with TRBD1. This CDR3 has 11 residues. The trim removed 6 bases at V and 7 bases at J, leaving 4 bases unmatched. The germline V gene has CDR1 SQVTM and CDR2 ANQGSEA. CDR3 in amino acids: CSVDRAYTQYF. CDR3 nucleotide sequence: TGCAGCGTCGACAGGGCTTATACGCAGTATTTT.

Comment on this clone: The sample has other DNA sequences that encode this CDR3 too. The chain joins TRBV6-1 to TRBJ1-1; the D is unclear. V gave up 2 bases and J gave up 1 base, with 5 bases separating them. The CDR3 length is 13 residues. In germline, CDR1 is MNHNS, CDR2 SASEGT. CDR3 region: CASSEFKNTEAFF. CDR3 DNA: TGTGCCAGCAGTGAATTTAAGAACACTGAAGCTTTCTTT.

The rearrangement uses TRBV7-6 and TRBJ2-1; possible D gene TRBD2, 5 bases. Germline V gene sequence: CDR1 SGHVS, CDR2 FNYEAQ. The V end lost 2 bases, the J end lost 10 bases, and 15 bases lay between the germline ends. The CDR3 is 14 amino acids. The CDR3 region is CASSLTTLWEEQFF. CDR3 DNA sequence: TGTGCCAGCAGCTTAACGACCCTTTGGGAGGAGCAGTTCTTC.

V is TRBV15 and J is TRBJ1-1; D gene ambiguous. Germline V CDR1 and CDR2: LNHNV, YYDKDF (reference sequence). Trimming took off 3 bases at V and 1 base at J, with 9 bases between the two ends. CDR3 size: 14 residues. The CDR3 protein is CATSSIQENTEAFF. The CDR3 bases are TGTGCCACCAGCAGCATACAAGAGAACACTGAAGCTTTCTTT.

The chain couples TRBV6-5 to TRBJ1-4; D is ambiguous. The CDR3 has 14 residues. Germline V gives CDR1 MNHEY, CDR2 SVGAGI. Trimming removed 7 bases at V and 0 bases at J, with 9 bases between. The CDR3 reads CASKRGATNEKLFF. The CDR3 DNA reads TGTGCCAGCAAAAGAGGAGCAACTAATGAAAAACTGTTTTTT.

This chain uses TRBV9 with TRBJ1-1; 8 bases line up with TRBD1. The trim removed 4 bases at V and 7 bases at J, leaving 9 bases unmatched. CDR1 is SGDLS and CDR2 is YYNGEE in the germline V gene. CDR3 length equals 14 residues. The CDR3 sequence: CASSPRPGTGEAFF. The CDR3 nucleotides are TGTGCCAGCAGCCCGCGTCCCGGGACAGGTGAAGCTTTCTTT.

The V gene is TRBV6-5, the J gene TRBJ2-7; 8 bases map to TRBD1. The V and J ends lost 6 bases and 2 bases, in that order; junction bases with no gene match: 9. The CDR3 totals 15 residues. Germline CDR1 reads MNHEY; CDR2 reads SVGAGI. The CDR3 DNA reads TGTGCCAGCAGGGAGGCGGCGGGACAGGCCTACGAGCAGTACTTC. Protein sequence: CASREAAGQAYEQYF.